This TCR beta chain was captured by sequencing in a study of T cell responses to AZD1222 COVID-19 vaccine. There are 14 residues in the CDR3. The V end was cut by 2 bases, the J end by 7 bases, with 10 bases between. CDR1 SGDLS and CDR2 YYNGEE come from the germline V gene. Using immunoSEQ multiplex PCR, the repertoire was profiled, and TCRdb retains in-frame clones only, with some absent. The table lists some 150,000 clones, about 93% of them singletons. Sequenced material: peripheral blood, taken on day 0 of AZD1222 vaccination. This sequence originates from an adult in good health. V gene TRBV9 combines with J gene TRBJ1-6; D uncertain. The CDR3 loop is CASSVGSLNSPLHF. The CDR3 DNA sequence: TGTGCCAGCAGCGTCGGCAGTTTAAATTCACCCCTCCACTTT.